The rows below give T cell receptor beta chains drawn from one sample of a study of T-cell reconstitution after alpha-beta-depleted transplantation in children. One entry per CDR3 protein, called by TCRdb with MiXCR from the PCR reads. The profile covers a few hundred thousand distinct CDR3 sequences, with roughly a tenth appearing a single time and 28% taken by the ten largest. Sequencing used PBMCs, obtained before TCRalphabeta/CD19-depleted stem cell transplant. The receptors were sampled from a child younger than two with acute myeloid leukemia, due to receive a stem cell transplant. Both conserved end residues are part of each CDR3.

CDR3 length	V gene	J gene	CDR3 protein
15	TRBV29-1	TRBJ1-6	CSVELTGSDNSPLHF
15	TRBV9	TRBJ2-1	CASSSLAGYYNEQFF
10	TRBV20-1	TRBJ2-7	CSALSYEQYF
13	TRBV27	TRBJ1-5	CASSSTGNQPQHF
10	TRBV20-1	TRBJ2-1	CSGGFNEQFF
15	TRBV18	TRBJ2-5	CASSPRNGLEETQYF
14	TRBV7-3	TRBJ1-5	CVSSFRPEGQPQHF
15	TRBV20-1	TRBJ1-1	CSARDGGPGITEAFF
13	TRBV10-3	TRBJ2-5	CAISVKGDETQYF
15	TRBV12-3/TRBV12-4	TRBJ2-2	CASSKSGANTGELFF
14	TRBV12-3/TRBV12-4	TRBJ2-7	CASSPTSGVYEQYF
15	TRBV28	TRBJ1-1	CASIPRAGMNTEAFF
14	TRBV28	TRBJ1-1	CASSPGYLDTEAFF
14	TRBV28	TRBJ2-7	CASSYQGVPYEQYF
14	TRBV6-1	TRBJ1-1	CASRRTGENTEAFF
14	TRBV10-3	TRBJ2-1	CAIGAREGSNEQFF
13	TRBV12-3/TRBV12-4	TRBJ2-5	CASNRGVTETQYF
15	TRBV5-1	TRBJ2-4	CASSPVAAAKNIQYF
16	TRBV20-1	TRBJ2-2	CSARDPAGKNTGELFF
13	TRBV20-1	TRBJ2-3	CSGGSGLTDTQYF
14	TRBV7-8	TRBJ2-7	CASRARGVSYEQYF
11	TRBV20-1	TRBJ1-2	CSARDLGSYTF
15	TRBV27	TRBJ2-7	CASREGQSVGNEQYF
15	TRBV18	TRBJ2-7	CASSLDLRSSYEQYF
16	TRBV4-1	TRBJ2-7	CASSHHPGTGPYEQYF
14	TRBV30	TRBJ2-1	CAWSPIQGIDEQFF
13	TRBV9	TRBJ2-3	CASCSGSTDTQYF